This T cell receptor (beta chain) was identified during a study of Ad26.COV2.S vaccination and SARS-CoV-2 variants. Turning to the study itself: Ad26.COV2.S was injected intramuscularly once or twice, 56 days apart. The study's findings and limits: CD8+ and CD4+ T cells specific for spike reportedly responded with substantial breadth after vaccination. Ad26.COV2.S recipients had broader spike-specific TCRs (P = 0.0014).

CDR1 LGHNA and CDR2 YSLEER come from the germline V gene. This CDR3 has 17 residues. Trimming took off 0 bases at V and 2 bases at J, with 15 bases between the two ends. Treatment meaning: roughly 20 received Ad26.COV2.S at low or high dose, single or two shots; 5 received placebo; per-sample allocation not given. Vaccine and placebo recipients were sampled on day 63 after the first injection. It was Wuhan-strain SARS-CoV-2 spike that the Ad26 vaccine vector expressed. To note about this clone: The target antigen is unknown.

Measured with immunoSEQ multiplex PCR; TCRdb has only the in-frame clones, and not every one. The sample comprises around 340,000 clones, 75% to 90% of which are singletons, and approximately 5% rests with the top ten. The chain recombines TRBV4-3 with TRBJ2-3, with D perhaps being TRBD1 or TRBD2 (5 bases each). The sequenced sample was peripheral blood, obtained in a trial of Ad26.COV2.S vaccine versus placebo. This receptor was identified in a person between 18 and 65 years old who received the Ad26.COV2.S COVID-19 vaccine or a placebo. The CDR3 nucleotides are TGCGCCAGCAGCCAAGATGGGCCGGGGACCTACACAGATACGCAGTATTTT. The encoded protein is CASSQDGPGTYTDTQYF.